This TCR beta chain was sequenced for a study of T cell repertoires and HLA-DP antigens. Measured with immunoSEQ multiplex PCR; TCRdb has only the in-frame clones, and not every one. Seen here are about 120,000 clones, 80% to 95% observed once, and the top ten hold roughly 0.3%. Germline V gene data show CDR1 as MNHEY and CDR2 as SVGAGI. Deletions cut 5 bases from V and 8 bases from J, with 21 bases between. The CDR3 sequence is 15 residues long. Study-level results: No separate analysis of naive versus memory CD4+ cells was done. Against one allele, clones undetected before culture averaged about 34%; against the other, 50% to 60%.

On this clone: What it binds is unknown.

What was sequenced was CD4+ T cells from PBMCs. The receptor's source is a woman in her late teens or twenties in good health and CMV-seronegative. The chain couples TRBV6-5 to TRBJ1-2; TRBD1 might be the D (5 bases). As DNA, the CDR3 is TGTGCCAGCAGTACTTCATTGCCGGGGGTGGAAGGCTACACCTTC. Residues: CASSTSLPGVEGYTF.